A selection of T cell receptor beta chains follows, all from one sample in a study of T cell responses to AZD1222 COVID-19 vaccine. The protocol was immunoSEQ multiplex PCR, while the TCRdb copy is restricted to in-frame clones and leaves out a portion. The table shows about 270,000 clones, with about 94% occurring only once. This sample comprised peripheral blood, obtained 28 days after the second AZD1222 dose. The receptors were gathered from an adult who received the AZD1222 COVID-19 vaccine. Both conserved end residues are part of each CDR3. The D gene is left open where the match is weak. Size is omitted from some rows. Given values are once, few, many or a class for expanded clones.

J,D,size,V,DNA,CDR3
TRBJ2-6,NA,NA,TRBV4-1,TGCGCCAGCAGCCAAGATGAACGCTCTGGGGCCAACGTCCTGACTTTC,CASSQDERSGANVLTF
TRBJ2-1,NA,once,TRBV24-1,TGTGCCACCAGTGATTCTGGAGAATCCTACAATGAGCAGTTCTTC,CATSDSGESYNEQFF
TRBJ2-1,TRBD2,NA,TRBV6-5,TGTGCCAGCAGTTATATAGCGGGAGGGTCTGTGCAGTTCTTC,CASSYIAGGSVQFF
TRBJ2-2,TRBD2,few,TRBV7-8,TGTGCCAGCAGCTTAGCGCATAGGACTAGAAGAAACACCGGGGAGCTGTTTTTT,CASSLAHRTRRNTGELFF
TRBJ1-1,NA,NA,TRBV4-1,TGCGCCAGCAGCCAAGATGGGTCAGCTTTCTTT,CASSQDGSAFF
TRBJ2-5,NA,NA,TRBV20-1,TGCAGTGGAGCTAGCGTCGAGACCCAGTACTTC,CSGASVETQYF
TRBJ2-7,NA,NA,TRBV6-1,TGTGCCAGCAGTGAAGCGCATATTAGCGGCTCCTACGAGCAGTACTTC,CASSEAHISGSYEQYF
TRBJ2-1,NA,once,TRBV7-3,TGTGCCAGCACGTTAAAGGGGGGGCCCTACAATGAGCAGTTCTTC,CASTLKGGPYNEQFF
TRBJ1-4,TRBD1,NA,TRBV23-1,TGCGCCAGCAGTCACCCCGGACAGGGGACCTCAACTAATGAAAAACTGTTTTTT,CASSHPGQGTSTNEKLFF
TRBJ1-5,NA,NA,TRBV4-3,TGCGCCAGCAGCCAAGGGGTTGGCAGGGCTCAGCCCCAGCATTTT,CASSQGVGRAQPQHF
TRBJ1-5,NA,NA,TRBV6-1,TGTGCCAGCAGTGCCTACCCCGGGACGGTAAGCAATCAGCCCCAGCATTTT,CASSAYPGTVSNQPQHF
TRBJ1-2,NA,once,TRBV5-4,TGTGCCAGCAGCTCCCCGACAGGAGGATATGGCTACACCTTC,CASSSPTGGYGYTF
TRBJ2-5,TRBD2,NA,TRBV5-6,TGTGCCAGCAGTAAGCGGGGGGTCCAAGAGACCCAGTACTTC,CASSKRGVQETQYF
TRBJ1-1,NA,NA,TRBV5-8,TGTGCCAGCAGCTTGGCAGGGAGAGTGAACACTGAAGCTTTCTTT,CASSLAGRVNTEAFF
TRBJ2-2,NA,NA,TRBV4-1,TGCGCCAGCAGTCCCGAAGCTAACACCGGGGAGCTGTTTTTT,CASSPEANTGELFF
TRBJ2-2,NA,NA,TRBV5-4,TGTGCCAGCAGCCGGGACTTTGTGGCCGGGGAGCTGTTTTTT,CASSRDFVAGELFF
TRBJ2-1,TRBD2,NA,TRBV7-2,TGTGCCAGCAGCATTGGCCCGGGGGGCAATGAGCAGTTCTTC,CASSIGPGGNEQFF
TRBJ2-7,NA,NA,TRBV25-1,TGTGCCAGCAGACCCTCCTTGACAGGTATCTACGAGCAGTACTTC,CASRPSLTGIYEQYF
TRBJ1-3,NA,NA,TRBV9,TGTGCCAGCAGCGTAGCCAGGGACGGAAACACCATATATTTT,CASSVARDGNTIYF
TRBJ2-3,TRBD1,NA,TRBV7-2,TGTGCCAGCAGTCGGGACAGGGCCTTCGGTACGCAGTATTTT,CASSRDRAFGTQYF
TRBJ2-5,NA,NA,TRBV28,TGTGCCAGCAGAAGGAGCAGCGAGACCCAGTACTTC,CASRRSSETQYF
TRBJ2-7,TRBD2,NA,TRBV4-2,TGTGCCAGCAGCCAAGTTGGGACTAGCGGGAGGGCTTTGGGTAACGAGCAGTACTTC,CASSQVGTSGRALGNEQYF
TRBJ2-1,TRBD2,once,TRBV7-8,TGTGCCAGCAGTCTAAGCGGGGTCCACAGTGAGCAGTTCTTC,CASSLSGVHSEQFF
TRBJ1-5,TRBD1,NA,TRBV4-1,TGCGCCAGCAGCCAAGGCCTCGGGACAGGCAATCAGCCCCAGCATTTT,CASSQGLGTGNQPQHF
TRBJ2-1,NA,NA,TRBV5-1,TGCGCCAGCAGCTTGGCCCCGGGTTCGGAGCAGTTCTTC,CASSLAPGSEQFF
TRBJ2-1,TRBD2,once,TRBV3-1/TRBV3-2,TGTGCCAGCAGCCAAGAGCAAGCGGGAGTTCCCTACAATGAGCAGTTCTTC,CASSQEQAGVPYNEQFF
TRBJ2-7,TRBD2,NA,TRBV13,TGTGCCAGCAGTACTAGCGCTAACTACGAGCAGTACTTC,CASSTSANYEQYF
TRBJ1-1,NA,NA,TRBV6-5,TGTGCCACCCTGCAGGGACTGAACACTGAAGCTTTCTTT,CATLQGLNTEAFF
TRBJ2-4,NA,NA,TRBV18,TGTGCCAGCTCACCCCCGGGATTCCTAGCCAAAAACATTCAGTACTTC,CASSPPGFLAKNIQYF
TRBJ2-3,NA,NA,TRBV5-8,TGTGCCAGCAGCCCTCAGGGAACAGATACGCAGTATTTT,CASSPQGTDTQYF
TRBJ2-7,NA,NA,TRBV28,TGTGCCAGCACAGGGGCCTTCTACGAGCAGTACTTC,CASTGAFYEQYF
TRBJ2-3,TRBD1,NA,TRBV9,TGTGCCAGCAGCAATCCGGACAGGGAGTTCACAGATACGCAGTATTTT,CASSNPDREFTDTQYF
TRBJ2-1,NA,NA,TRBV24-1,NA,CATSTSGQGIGEQFF
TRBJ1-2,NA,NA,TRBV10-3,TGTGCCATCAGTAAAGGAGAACTAGGCTATGGCTACACCTTC,CAISKGELGYGYTF
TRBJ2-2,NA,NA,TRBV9,TGTGCCAGCAGCGTAGTGGCGGGACGTTCCGGGGAGCTGTTTTTT,CASSVVAGRSGELFF
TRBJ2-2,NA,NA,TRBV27,TGTGCCAGCAGTTTTGATTGGGTCGGGGAGCTGTTTTTT,CASSFDWVGELFF
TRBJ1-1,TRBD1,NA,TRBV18,TGTGCCAGCTCACCAAAGACAGGGAGAATGAACACTGAAGCTTTCTTT,CASSPKTGRMNTEAFF
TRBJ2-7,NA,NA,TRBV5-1,TGCGCCAGCAGCCTCTTGGACGGCTCCTACGAGCAGTACTTC,CASSLLDGSYEQYF